These T cell receptor beta chains were read from a single sample in a study of blood T cell repertoires in COVID-19. Data came from immunoSEQ multiplex PCR; TCRdb stores just in-frame clones and leaves some out. The data contain roughly 140,000 clones, around nine tenths of them singletons. The sequencing sample was made of peripheral blood. The receptors were gathered from a human donor in a cohort sampled during active COVID-19. The CDR3 runs from the conserved cysteine through the conserved F or W. The D gene is left open where the match is weak. The size of a clone is reported for some rows only, either as once, few or many, or as a class for expanded clones.

CDR3 protein: CASSVEQDPSYEQYF; CDR3 DNA: TGTGCCAGCAGCGTTGAACAGGACCCTTCTTACGAGCAGTACTTC; J gene: TRBJ2-7; D gene: -; clone size: -; V gene: TRBV9
CDR3 protein: CASSYPPKRGGSSVRNEQFF; CDR3 DNA: TGTGCCAGCAGTTACCCGCCGAAGCGGGGGGGCTCCTCGGTCAGGAATGAGCAGTTCTTC; J gene: TRBJ2-1; D gene: TRBD2; clone size: once; V gene: TRBV6-2/TRBV6-3
CDR3 protein: CASSALAGAKDTQYF; CDR3 DNA: TGTGCCAGCAGTGCCCTAGCGGGAGCCAAAGATACGCAGTATTTT; J gene: TRBJ2-3; D gene: TRBD2; clone size: -; V gene: TRBV6-4
CDR3 protein: CASSLGASGSTDTQYF; CDR3 DNA: TGTGCCAGCAGCTTAGGGGCTAGCGGGAGCACAGATACGCAGTATTTT; J gene: TRBJ2-3; D gene: TRBD2; clone size: many; V gene: TRBV7-9
CDR3 protein: CAWRTVGLAGRADTQYF; CDR3 DNA: TGTGCCTGGAGAACTGTTGGACTAGCGGGGAGGGCAGATACGCAGTATTTT; J gene: TRBJ2-3; D gene: TRBD2; clone size: -; V gene: TRBV30
CDR3 protein: CSVEDQDSSYEQYF; CDR3 DNA: TGCAGCGTTGAAGATCAGGACAGCTCCTACGAGCAGTACTTC; J gene: TRBJ2-7; D gene: -; clone size: -; V gene: TRBV29-1
CDR3 protein: CASSLDRDYEQYF; CDR3 DNA: TGTGCCAGCAGCTTAGATCGGGATTACGAGCAGTACTTC; J gene: TRBJ2-7; D gene: -; clone size: -; V gene: TRBV11-2
CDR3 protein: CASSSPSGYNEQFF; CDR3 DNA: TGTGCCAGCAGTTCCCCATCGGGTTACAATGAGCAGTTCTTC; J gene: TRBJ2-1; D gene: -; clone size: -; V gene: TRBV28
CDR3 protein: CASSHGLGTEFTDTQYF; CDR3 DNA: TGTGCCAGCAGCCATGGACTCGGGACAGAATTCACAGATACGCAGTATTTT; J gene: TRBJ2-3; D gene: TRBD1; clone size: -; V gene: TRBV4-2
CDR3 protein: CASSKSNEQFF; CDR3 DNA: TGTGCCAGCAGCAAATCAAATGAGCAGTTCTTC; J gene: TRBJ2-1; D gene: -; clone size: -; V gene: TRBV9
CDR3 protein: CASRSIPGLAGENEQFF; CDR3 DNA: TGTGCCAGCAGATCTATCCCGGGACTAGCGGGAGAGAATGAGCAGTTCTTC; J gene: TRBJ2-1; D gene: TRBD2; clone size: -; V gene: TRBV7-9
CDR3 protein: CASSAQGRPTDTQYF; CDR3 DNA: TGTGCCAGCAGCGCACAGGGGCGACCCACAGATACGCAGTATTTT; J gene: TRBJ2-3; D gene: TRBD1; clone size: -; V gene: TRBV9
CDR3 protein: CASSEDDFSNQPQHF; CDR3 DNA: TGTGCCAGTAGTGAGGATGATTTTAGCAATCAGCCCCAGCATTTT; J gene: TRBJ1-5; D gene: -; clone size: -; V gene: TRBV7-8
CDR3 protein: CASSRWTSGGSEQFF; CDR3 DNA: TGTGCCAGCAGCCGATGGACTAGCGGGGGGAGTGAGCAGTTCTTC; J gene: TRBJ2-1; D gene: TRBD2; clone size: -; V gene: TRBV3-1/TRBV3-2
CDR3 protein: CASSQGRTQAFF; CDR3 DNA: TGTGCCAGCAGCCAAGGAAGGACACAAGCTTTCTTT; J gene: TRBJ1-1; D gene: -; clone size: -; V gene: TRBV3-1/TRBV3-2
CDR3 protein: CASSPSSRANYGYTF; CDR3 DNA: TGTGCCAGCTCACCTTCCTCCAGGGCTAACTATGGCTACACCTTC; J gene: TRBJ1-2; D gene: -; clone size: -; V gene: TRBV18
CDR3 protein: CASGPIPDTEAFF; CDR3 DNA: TGTGCCAGCGGCCCCATTCCAGACACTGAAGCTTTCTTT; J gene: TRBJ1-1; D gene: -; clone size: -; V gene: TRBV12-3/TRBV12-4
CDR3 protein: CASSLNRGTSGYTF; CDR3 DNA: TGTGCCAGCAGTTTAAACAGGGGGACAAGCGGCTACACCTTC; J gene: TRBJ1-2; D gene: TRBD1; clone size: -; V gene: TRBV28
CDR3 protein: CASSYQGRAGTEAFF; CDR3 DNA: TGTGCCAGCAGTTACCAAGGCAGGGCTGGCACTGAAGCTTTCTTT; J gene: TRBJ1-1; D gene: -; clone size: -; V gene: TRBV6-2/TRBV6-3
CDR3 protein: CASSVFGANYGYTF; CDR3 DNA: TGTGCCAGCAGCGTGTTCGGGGCTAACTATGGCTACACCTTC; J gene: TRBJ1-2; D gene: -; clone size: -; V gene: TRBV9
CDR3 protein: CASSDGLAGGDRLRYEQYF; CDR3 DNA: TGTGCCAGCAGCGATGGACTAGCGGGGGGAGATCGTCTAAGATACGAGCAGTACTTC; J gene: TRBJ2-7; D gene: TRBD2; clone size: -; V gene: TRBV2
CDR3 protein: CAIRGERGYTF; CDR3 DNA: TGTGCCATCCGAGGAGAACGTGGCTACACCTTC; J gene: TRBJ1-2; D gene: -; clone size: -; V gene: TRBV28
CDR3 protein: CASSLGGLAGETQYF; CDR3 DNA: TGTGCCAGCAGCTTAGGGGGGCTAGCAGGGGAGACCCAGTACTTC; J gene: TRBJ2-5; D gene: -; clone size: -; V gene: TRBV7-2
CDR3 protein: CASSPTGANTGELFF; CDR3 DNA: TGTGCCAGCAGCCCGACAGGGGCCAACACCGGGGAGCTGTTTTTT; J gene: TRBJ2-2; D gene: TRBD1; clone size: -; V gene: TRBV11-2
CDR3 protein: CASTGTSGFVTDTQYF; CDR3 DNA: TGTGCCAGTACCGGGACTAGCGGGTTTGTGACAGATACGCAGTATTTT; J gene: TRBJ2-3; D gene: TRBD2; clone size: -; V gene: TRBV19
CDR3 protein: CASSLHPQGLNNEQFF; CDR3 DNA: TGTGCCAGCAGCTTGCACCCACAGGGGTTAAACAATGAGCAGTTCTTC; J gene: TRBJ2-1; D gene: TRBD1; clone size: -; V gene: TRBV5-6
CDR3 protein: CASSPLAGVHNEQFF; CDR3 DNA: TGTGCCAGCAGTCCCCTAGCGGGAGTTCACAATGAGCAGTTCTTC; J gene: TRBJ2-1; D gene: TRBD2; clone size: -; V gene: TRBV7-9
CDR3 protein: CASRDPGFGNQPQHF; CDR3 DNA: TGTGCCAGCAGGGATCCTGGGTTCGGGAATCAGCCCCAGCATTTT; J gene: TRBJ1-5; D gene: -; clone size: -; V gene: TRBV28
CDR3 protein: CASSDPSGVRYEQYF; CDR3 DNA: TGTGCCAGCAGTGATCCGAGCGGGGTCCGGTACGAGCAGTACTTC; J gene: TRBJ2-7; D gene: TRBD2; clone size: once; V gene: TRBV6-1
CDR3 protein: CASSFKGYYGYTF; CDR3 DNA: TGTGCCAGCAGTTTCAAGGGGTACTATGGCTACACCTTC; J gene: TRBJ1-2; D gene: -; clone size: -; V gene: TRBV28
CDR3 protein: CASSLDLGQQLPPNEKLFF; CDR3 DNA: TGTGCCAGCAGCTTAGATTTGGGACAGCAGCTCCCCCCCAATGAAAAACTGTTTTTT; J gene: TRBJ1-4; D gene: TRBD1; clone size: -; V gene: TRBV11-3
CDR3 protein: CASSSDRRDNQPQHF; CDR3 DNA: TGTGCCAGCAGTTCGGACAGGCGGGATAATCAGCCCCAGCATTTT; J gene: TRBJ1-5; D gene: TRBD1; clone size: -; V gene: TRBV6-5
CDR3 protein: CASSLASGAVTDTQYF; CDR3 DNA: TGTGCCAGCAGCTTAGCTAGCGGGGCCGTCACAGATACGCAGTATTTT; J gene: TRBJ2-3; D gene: TRBD2; clone size: -; V gene: TRBV7-2
CDR3 protein: CASSLQGSNQPQHF; CDR3 DNA: TGTGCCAGCAGTCTACAGGGAAGCAATCAGCCCCAGCATTTT; J gene: TRBJ1-5; D gene: -; clone size: -; V gene: TRBV6-5
CDR3 protein: CASRRGERGWFHNEQFF; CDR3 DNA: TGCGCCAGCAGGCGGGGTGAGCGGGGGTGGTTCCACAATGAGCAGTTCTTC; J gene: TRBJ2-1; D gene: TRBD2; clone size: -; V gene: TRBV5-1
CDR3 protein: CASSSLSGTDLHF; CDR3 DNA: TGTGCCAGCAGCTCGCTCTCCGGGACAGACCTCCACTTT; J gene: TRBJ1-6; D gene: TRBD1; clone size: few; V gene: TRBV11-3
CDR3 protein: CASSLDPAGVSDEQFF; CDR3 DNA: TGTGCCAGCAGCTTAGACCCAGCGGGAGTGTCGGATGAGCAGTTCTTC; J gene: TRBJ2-1; D gene: TRBD2; clone size: few; V gene: TRBV7-2
CDR3 protein: CAISESLTGKLGEQYF; CDR3 DNA: TGTGCCATCAGTGAGAGTCTCACAGGGAAATTGGGGGAGCAGTACTTC; J gene: TRBJ2-7; D gene: -; clone size: -; V gene: TRBV10-3
CDR3 protein: CASSDWGPVSPLHF; CDR3 DNA: TGTGCCAGCAGTGATTGGGGGCCGGTTTCACCCCTCCACTTT; J gene: TRBJ1-6; D gene: -; clone size: -; V gene: TRBV6-6
CDR3 protein: CASSPSAGTYNEQFF; CDR3 DNA: TGTGCCAGCAGCCCCTCTGCCGGGACCTACAATGAGCAGTTCTTC; J gene: TRBJ2-1; D gene: -; clone size: -; V gene: TRBV4-2
CDR3 protein: CASSRGLNYGYTF; CDR3 DNA: TGTGCCAGCAGTCGCGGGTTAAACTATGGCTACACCTTC; J gene: TRBJ1-2; D gene: -; clone size: -; V gene: TRBV2
CDR3 protein: CASSQDLAGYNEQFF; CDR3 DNA: TGTGCCAGCAGCCAAGACCTAGCGGGGTACAATGAGCAGTTCTTC; J gene: TRBJ2-1; D gene: TRBD2; clone size: -; V gene: TRBV3-1/TRBV3-2
CDR3 protein: CASRIGQTLLRYEQFF; CDR3 DNA: TGTGCCAGCAGAATTGGACAGACTCTTCTTCGCTATGAGCAGTTCTTC; J gene: TRBJ2-1; D gene: -; clone size: -; V gene: TRBV28
CDR3 protein: CASSLASLASYEQYF; CDR3 DNA: TGCGCCAGCAGCTTGGCCTCACTAGCGTCCTACGAGCAGTACTTC; J gene: TRBJ2-7; D gene: TRBD2; clone size: -; V gene: TRBV5-1
CDR3 protein: CASSQVLNEQFF; CDR3 DNA: TGTGCCAGCAGCCAAGTCCTCAATGAGCAGTTCTTC; J gene: TRBJ2-1; D gene: -; clone size: -; V gene: TRBV3-1/TRBV3-2
CDR3 protein: CATSDFGGWNTGELFF; CDR3 DNA: TGTGCCACCAGTGATTTTGGGGGCTGGAACACCGGGGAGCTGTTTTTT; J gene: TRBJ2-2; D gene: -; clone size: -; V gene: TRBV24-1
CDR3 protein: CASSLRAGVDLGYTF; CDR3 DNA: TGTGCCAGCAGCTTAAGGGCAGGGGTAGATTTGGGCTACACCTTC; J gene: TRBJ1-2; D gene: -; clone size: -; V gene: TRBV5-5
CDR3 protein: CASSEYGGSNQPQHF; CDR3 DNA: TGTGCCAGCAGTGAATACGGGGGTAGCAATCAGCCCCAGCATTTT; J gene: TRBJ1-5; D gene: -; clone size: few; V gene: TRBV6-1
CDR3 protein: CAISDPGKGVGQETQYF; CDR3 DNA: TGTGCCATCAGTGACCCGGGAAAGGGTGTAGGCCAAGAGACCCAGTACTTC; J gene: TRBJ2-5; D gene: -; clone size: -; V gene: TRBV10-3
CDR3 protein: CASSKFRDRALHEQFF; CDR3 DNA: TGTGCCAGCAGCAAATTCCGGGACAGGGCATTACATGAGCAGTTCTTC; J gene: TRBJ2-1; D gene: TRBD1; clone size: -; V gene: TRBV7-8
CDR3 protein: CASSLVRLLGDRNQPQHF; CDR3 DNA: TGTGCCAGCAGCTTAGTTAGGCTTTTAGGGGATCGCAATCAGCCCCAGCATTTT; J gene: TRBJ1-5; D gene: -; clone size: -; V gene: TRBV7-9
CDR3 protein: CASQRKPGTGVVNTIYF; CDR3 DNA: TGTGCCAGCCAACGAAAGCCCGGGACAGGGGTCGTAAACACCATATATTTT; J gene: TRBJ1-3; D gene: TRBD1; clone size: -; V gene: TRBV5-6
CDR3 protein: CASSSGGGLDTQYF; CDR3 DNA: TGTGCCAGCAGCTCAGGGGGAGGATTGGATACGCAGTATTTT; J gene: TRBJ2-3; D gene: -; clone size: -; V gene: TRBV7-3
CDR3 protein: CASSMGQGTTNEKLFF; CDR3 DNA: TGTGCCAGCAGCATGGGACAGGGAACTACTAATGAAAAACTGTTTTTT; J gene: TRBJ1-4; D gene: TRBD1; clone size: -; V gene: TRBV7-9
CDR3 protein: CASSQELDRGSYNSPLHF; CDR3 DNA: TGCGCCAGCAGCCAAGAGCTGGACAGGGGGTCCTATAATTCACCCCTCCACTTT; J gene: TRBJ1-6; D gene: TRBD1; clone size: -; V gene: TRBV4-3
CDR3 protein: CASSFIFGTGVSNYGYTF; CDR3 DNA: TGTGCCAGCAGCTTTATATTTGGGACAGGGGTTTCTAACTATGGCTACACCTTC; J gene: TRBJ1-2; D gene: TRBD1; clone size: -; V gene: TRBV5-4
CDR3 protein: CASSPSGGAGYEQYF; CDR3 DNA: TGTGCCAGCTCACCATCGGGGGGGGCTGGTTACGAGCAGTACTTC; J gene: TRBJ2-7; D gene: TRBD2; clone size: -; V gene: TRBV18